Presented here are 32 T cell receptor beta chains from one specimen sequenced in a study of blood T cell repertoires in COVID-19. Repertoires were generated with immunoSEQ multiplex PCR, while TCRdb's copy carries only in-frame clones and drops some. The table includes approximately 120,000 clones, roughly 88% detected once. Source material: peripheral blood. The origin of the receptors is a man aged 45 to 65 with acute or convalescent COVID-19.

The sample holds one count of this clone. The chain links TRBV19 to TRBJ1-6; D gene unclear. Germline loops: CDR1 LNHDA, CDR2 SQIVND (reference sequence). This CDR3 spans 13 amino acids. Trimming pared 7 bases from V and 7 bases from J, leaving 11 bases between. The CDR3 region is CASMPAWNSPLHF. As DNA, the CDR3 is TGTGCCAGTATGCCCGCGTGGAATTCACCCCTCCACTTT.

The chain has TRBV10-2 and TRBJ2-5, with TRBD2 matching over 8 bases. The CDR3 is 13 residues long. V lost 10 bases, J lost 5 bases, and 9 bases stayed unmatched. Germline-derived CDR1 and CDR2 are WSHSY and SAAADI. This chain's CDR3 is CATRIAGSETQYF. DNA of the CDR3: TGCGCCACCAGGATAGCGGGATCGGAGACCCAGTACTTC.

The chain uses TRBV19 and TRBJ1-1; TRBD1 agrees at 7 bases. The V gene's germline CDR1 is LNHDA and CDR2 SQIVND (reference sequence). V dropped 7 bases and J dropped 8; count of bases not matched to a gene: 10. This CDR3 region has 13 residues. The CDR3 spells CASKGTDLLEAFF. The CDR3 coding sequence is TGTGCCAGTAAAGGGACAGACTTGCTGGAAGCTTTCTTT.

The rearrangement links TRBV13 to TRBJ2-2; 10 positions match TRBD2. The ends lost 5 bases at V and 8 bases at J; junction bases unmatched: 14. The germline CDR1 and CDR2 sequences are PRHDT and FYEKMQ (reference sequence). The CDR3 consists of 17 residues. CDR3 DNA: TGTGCCAGCAGCCCCCCCGCACTAGCGGGAATGGTTGGGGAGCTGTTTTTT. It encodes CASSPPALAGMVGELFF. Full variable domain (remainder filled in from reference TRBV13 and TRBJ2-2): AAGVIQSPRHLIKEKRETATLKCYPIPRHDTVYWYQQGPGQDPQFLISFYEKMQSDKGSIPDRFSAQQFSDYHSELNMSSLELGDSALYFCASSPPALAGMVGELFFGEGSRLTVL.

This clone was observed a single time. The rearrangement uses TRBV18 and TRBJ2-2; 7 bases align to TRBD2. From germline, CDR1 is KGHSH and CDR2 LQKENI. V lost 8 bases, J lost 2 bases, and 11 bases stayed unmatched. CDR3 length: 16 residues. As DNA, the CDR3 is TGTGCCAGCCCCCCAGTGGCGGGACTAAACACCGGGGAGCTGTTTTTT. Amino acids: CASPPVAGLNTGELFF. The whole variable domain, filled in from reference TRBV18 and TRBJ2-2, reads NAGVMQNPRHLVRRRGQEARLRCSPMKGHSHVYWYRQLPEEGLKFMVYLQKENIIDESGMPKERFSAEFPKEGPSILRIQQVVRGDSAAYFCASPPVAGLNTGELFFGEGSRLTVL.

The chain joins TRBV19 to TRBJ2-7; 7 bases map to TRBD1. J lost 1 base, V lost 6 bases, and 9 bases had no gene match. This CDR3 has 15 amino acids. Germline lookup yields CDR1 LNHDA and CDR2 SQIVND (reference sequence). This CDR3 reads CASSRDRSDSYEQYF. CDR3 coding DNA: TGTGCCAGTAGCAGGGACAGAAGTGATTCCTACGAGCAGTACTTC.

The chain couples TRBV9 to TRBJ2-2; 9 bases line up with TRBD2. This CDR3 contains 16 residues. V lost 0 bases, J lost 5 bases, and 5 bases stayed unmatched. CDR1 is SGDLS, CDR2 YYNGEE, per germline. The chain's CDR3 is CASSVDAGGWTGELFF. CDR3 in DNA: TGTGCCAGCAGCGTAGACGCGGGAGGGTGGACCGGGGAGCTGTTTTTT.

The CDR3: CASSSPGPRENIQYF. Written as DNA, the CDR3 is TGTGCCAGCAGCAGTCCGGGCCCGAGGGAAAACATTCAGTACTTC. This chain uses TRBV21-1 with TRBJ2-4; the listed D gene, TRBD2, was not tested against the DNA. TRBV21-1 is deemed a pseudogene. The CDR3 has 15 amino acids.

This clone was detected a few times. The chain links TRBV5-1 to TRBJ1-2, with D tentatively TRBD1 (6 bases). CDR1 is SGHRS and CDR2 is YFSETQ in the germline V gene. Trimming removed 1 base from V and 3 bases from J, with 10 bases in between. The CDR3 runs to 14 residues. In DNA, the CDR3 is TGCGCCAGCAGCTTGTCGGGGGGCGACTATGGCTACACCTTC. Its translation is CASSLSGGDYGYTF.

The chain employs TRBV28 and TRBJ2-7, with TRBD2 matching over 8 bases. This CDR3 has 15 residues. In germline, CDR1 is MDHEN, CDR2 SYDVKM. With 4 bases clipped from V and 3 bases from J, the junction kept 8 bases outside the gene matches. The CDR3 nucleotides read TGTGCCAGCAGTTCCCCCGGGACTAGTGTCTACGAGCAGTACTTC. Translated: CASSSPGTSVYEQYF.

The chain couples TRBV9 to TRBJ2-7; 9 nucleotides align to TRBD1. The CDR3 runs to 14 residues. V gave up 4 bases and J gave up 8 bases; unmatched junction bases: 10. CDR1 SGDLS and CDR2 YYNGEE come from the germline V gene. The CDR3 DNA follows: TGTGCCAGCAGCTTCGAAGACAGGGGGAGCCAGCAGTACTTC. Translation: CASSFEDRGSQQYF.

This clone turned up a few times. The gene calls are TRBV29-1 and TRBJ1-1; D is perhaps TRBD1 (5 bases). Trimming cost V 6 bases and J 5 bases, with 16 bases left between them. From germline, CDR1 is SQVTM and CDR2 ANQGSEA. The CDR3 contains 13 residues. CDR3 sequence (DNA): TGCAGCGTATTTCAGGGTGGTAGGACTGAAGCTTTCTTT. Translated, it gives CSVFQGGRTEAFF. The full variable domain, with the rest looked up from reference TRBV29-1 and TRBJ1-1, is SAVISQKPSRDICQRGTSLTIQCQVDSQVTMMFWYRQQPGQSLTLIATANQGSEATYESGFVIDKFPISRPNLTFSTLTVSNMSPEDSSIYLCSVFQGGRTEAFFGQGTRLTVV.

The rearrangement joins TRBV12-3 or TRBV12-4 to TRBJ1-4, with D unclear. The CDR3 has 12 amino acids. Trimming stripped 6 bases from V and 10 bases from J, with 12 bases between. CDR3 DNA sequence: TGTGCCAGCAGCCGAGCCGGGGTAAAACTGTTTTTT. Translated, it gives CASSRAGVKLFF.

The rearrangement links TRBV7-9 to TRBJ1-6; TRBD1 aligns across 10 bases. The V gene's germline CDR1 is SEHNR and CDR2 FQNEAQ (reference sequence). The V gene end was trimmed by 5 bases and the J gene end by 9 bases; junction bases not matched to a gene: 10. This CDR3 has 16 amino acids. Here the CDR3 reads CASSPFGTGESSPLHF. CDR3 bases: TGTGCCAGCAGCCCTTTCGGGACAGGGGAGAGTTCACCCCTCCACTTT.

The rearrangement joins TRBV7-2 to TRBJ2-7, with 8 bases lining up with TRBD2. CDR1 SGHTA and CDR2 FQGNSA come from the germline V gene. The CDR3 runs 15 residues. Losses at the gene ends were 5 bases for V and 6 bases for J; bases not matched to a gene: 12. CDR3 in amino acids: CASSPVGSGSVEQYF. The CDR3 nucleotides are TGTGCCAGCAGCCCCGTCGGGAGCGGGAGCGTCGAGCAGTACTTC.

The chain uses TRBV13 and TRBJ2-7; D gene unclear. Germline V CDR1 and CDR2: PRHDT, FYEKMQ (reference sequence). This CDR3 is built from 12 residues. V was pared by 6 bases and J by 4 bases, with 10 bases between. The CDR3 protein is CASSFEDYEQYF. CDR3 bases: TGTGCCAGCAGTTTCGAGGATTACGAGCAGTACTTC.

The CDR3 DNA follows: TGTGCCAGCAGCCGCATTCCACCCCTACCGCAAGAGACCCAGTACTTC. This codes for CASSRIPPLPQETQYF. This sequence joins TRBV3-1 (or the pseudogene TRBV3-2) and TRBJ2-5, with D unclear. The germline V gene has CDR1 LGHDT and CDR2 YNNKEL (reference sequence). V lost 4 bases and J 2 bases, leaving 17 bases between the germline ends. The CDR3 is made up of 16 amino acids.

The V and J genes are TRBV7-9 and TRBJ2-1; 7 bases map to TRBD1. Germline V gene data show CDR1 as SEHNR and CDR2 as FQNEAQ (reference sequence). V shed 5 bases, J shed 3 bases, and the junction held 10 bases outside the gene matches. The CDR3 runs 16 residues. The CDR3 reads CASSPGTVLNYNEQFF. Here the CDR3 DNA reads TGTGCCAGCAGCCCCGGGACAGTCTTAAACTACAATGAGCAGTTCTTC.

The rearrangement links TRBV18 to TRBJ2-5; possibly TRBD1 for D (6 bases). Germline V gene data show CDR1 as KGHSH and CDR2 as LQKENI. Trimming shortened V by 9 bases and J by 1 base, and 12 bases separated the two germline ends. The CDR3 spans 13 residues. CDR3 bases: TGTGCCAGTCGCACAGGGCTCCAAGAGACCCAGTACTTC. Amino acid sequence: CASRTGLQETQYF.

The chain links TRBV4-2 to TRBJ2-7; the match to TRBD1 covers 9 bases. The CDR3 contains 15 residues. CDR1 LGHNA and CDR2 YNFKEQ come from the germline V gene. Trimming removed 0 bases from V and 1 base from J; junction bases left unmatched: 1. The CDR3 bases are TGTGCCAGCAGCCAAGAACAGGGGGCTTCCTACGAGCAGTACTTC. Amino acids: CASSQEQGASYEQYF.

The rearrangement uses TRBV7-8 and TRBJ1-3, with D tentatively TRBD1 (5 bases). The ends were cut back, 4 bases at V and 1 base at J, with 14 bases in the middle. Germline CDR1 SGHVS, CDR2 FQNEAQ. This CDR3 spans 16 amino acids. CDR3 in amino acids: CASSSGTGASGNTIYF. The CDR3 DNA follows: TGTGCCAGCAGCTCCGGGACGGGAGCTTCTGGAAACACCATATATTTT.

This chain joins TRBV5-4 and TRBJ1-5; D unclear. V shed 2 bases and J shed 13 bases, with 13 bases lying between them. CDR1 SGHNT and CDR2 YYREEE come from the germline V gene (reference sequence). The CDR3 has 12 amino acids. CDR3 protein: CASSFEEGVQHF. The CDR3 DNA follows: TGTGCCAGCAGCTTCGAGGAGGGAGTTCAGCATTTT.

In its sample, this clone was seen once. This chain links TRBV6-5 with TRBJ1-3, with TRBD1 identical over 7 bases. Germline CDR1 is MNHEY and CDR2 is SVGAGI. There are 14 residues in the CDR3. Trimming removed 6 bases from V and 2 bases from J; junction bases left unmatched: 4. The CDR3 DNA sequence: TGTGCCAGCAGGCCCGGGACAGCTGGAAACACCATATATTTT. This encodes CASRPGTAGNTIYF.

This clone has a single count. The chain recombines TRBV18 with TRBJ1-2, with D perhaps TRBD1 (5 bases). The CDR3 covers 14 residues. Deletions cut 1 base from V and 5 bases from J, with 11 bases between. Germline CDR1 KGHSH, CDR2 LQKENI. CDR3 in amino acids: CASSPLSTVYGYTF. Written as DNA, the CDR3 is TGTGCCAGCTCACCACTGTCGACAGTTTATGGCTACACCTTC.

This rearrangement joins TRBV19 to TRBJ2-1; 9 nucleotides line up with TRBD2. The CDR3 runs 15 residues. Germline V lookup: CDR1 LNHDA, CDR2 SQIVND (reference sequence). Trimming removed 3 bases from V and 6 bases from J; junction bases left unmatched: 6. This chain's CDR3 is CASSIEREVLNEQFF. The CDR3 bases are TGTGCCAGTAGTATTGAGCGGGAGGTCCTCAATGAGCAGTTCTTC.

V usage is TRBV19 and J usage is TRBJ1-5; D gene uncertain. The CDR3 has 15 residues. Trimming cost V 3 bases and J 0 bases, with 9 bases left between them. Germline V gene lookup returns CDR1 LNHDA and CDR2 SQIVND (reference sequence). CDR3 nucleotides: TGTGCCAGTAGTATCTACCAGGATAGCAATCAGCCCCAGCATTTT. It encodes CASSIYQDSNQPQHF.

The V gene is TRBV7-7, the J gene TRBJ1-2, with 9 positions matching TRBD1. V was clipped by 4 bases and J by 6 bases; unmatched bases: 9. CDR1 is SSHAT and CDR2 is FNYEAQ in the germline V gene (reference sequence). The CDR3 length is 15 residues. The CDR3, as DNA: TGTGCCAGCAGCTCCAGCCGGGACAGGGTCGATGGCTACACCTTC. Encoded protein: CASSSSRDRVDGYTF. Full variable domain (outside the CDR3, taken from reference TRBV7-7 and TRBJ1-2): GAGVSQSPRYKVTKRGQDVTLRCDPISSHATLYWYQQALGQGPEFLTYFNYEAQPDKSGLPSDRFSAERPEGSISTLTIQRTEQRDSAMYRCASSSSRDRVDGYTFGSGTRLTVV.

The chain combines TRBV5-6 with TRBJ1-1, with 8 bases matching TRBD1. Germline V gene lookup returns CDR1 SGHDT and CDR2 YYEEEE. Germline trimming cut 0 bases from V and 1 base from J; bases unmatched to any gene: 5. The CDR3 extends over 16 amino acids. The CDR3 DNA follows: TGTGCCAGCAGCTTGGAGCCAGGGGGCACGAACACTGAAGCTTTCTTT. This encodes CASSLEPGGTNTEAFF.

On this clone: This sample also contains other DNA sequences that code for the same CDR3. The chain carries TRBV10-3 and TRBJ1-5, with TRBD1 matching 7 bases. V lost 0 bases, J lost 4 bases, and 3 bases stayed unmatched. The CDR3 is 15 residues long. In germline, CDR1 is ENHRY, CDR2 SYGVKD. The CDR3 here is CAISESAGGNQPQHF. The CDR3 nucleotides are TGTGCCATCAGTGAGTCCGCAGGGGGAAATCAGCCCCAGCATTTT.

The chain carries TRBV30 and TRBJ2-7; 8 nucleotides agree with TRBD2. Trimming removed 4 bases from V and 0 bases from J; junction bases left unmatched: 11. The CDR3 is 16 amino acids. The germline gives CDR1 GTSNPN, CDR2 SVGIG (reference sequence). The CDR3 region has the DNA TGTGCCTGGACTGTCGGACTAGCTCTAAGCTCCTACGAGCAGTACTTC. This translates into CAWTVGLALSSYEQYF. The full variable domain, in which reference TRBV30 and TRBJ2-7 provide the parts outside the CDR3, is SQTIHQWPATLVQPVGSPLSLECTVEGTSNPNLYWYRQAAGRGLQLLFYSVGIGQISSEVPQNLSASRPQDRQFILSSKKLLLSDSGFYLCAWTVGLALSSYEQYFGPGTRLTVT.

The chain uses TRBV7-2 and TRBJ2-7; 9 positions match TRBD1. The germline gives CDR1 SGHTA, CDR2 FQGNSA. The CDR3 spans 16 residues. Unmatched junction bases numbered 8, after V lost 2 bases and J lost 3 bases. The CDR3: CASSLNTGQGRYEQYF. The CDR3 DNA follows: TGTGCCAGCAGCTTAAATACGGGACAGGGCCGCTACGAGCAGTACTTC.

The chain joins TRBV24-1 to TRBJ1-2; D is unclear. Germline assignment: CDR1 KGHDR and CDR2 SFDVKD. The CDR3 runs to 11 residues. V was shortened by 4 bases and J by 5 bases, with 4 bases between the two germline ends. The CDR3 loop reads CATSDLYGYTF. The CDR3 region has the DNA TGTGCCACCAGTGACCTGTATGGCTACACCTTC.